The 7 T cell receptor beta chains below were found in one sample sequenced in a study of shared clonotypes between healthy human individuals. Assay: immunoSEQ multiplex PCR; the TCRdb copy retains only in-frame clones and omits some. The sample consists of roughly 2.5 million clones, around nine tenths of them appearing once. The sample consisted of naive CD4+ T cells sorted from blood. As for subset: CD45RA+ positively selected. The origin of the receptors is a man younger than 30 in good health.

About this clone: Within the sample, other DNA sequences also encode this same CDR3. Written as DNA, the CDR3 is TGCGCCAGCAGCTTGGGGACAGGGGGAAATGAGCAGTTCTTC. Its protein product is CASSLGTGGNEQFF. This chain links TRBV5-1 with TRBJ2-1; TRBD1 matches at 10 bases. Per the germline V gene, CDR1 is SGHRS and CDR2 is YFSETQ. The CDR3 has 14 amino acids. With V trimmed by 0 bases and J by 7 bases, 1 base remained unmatched.

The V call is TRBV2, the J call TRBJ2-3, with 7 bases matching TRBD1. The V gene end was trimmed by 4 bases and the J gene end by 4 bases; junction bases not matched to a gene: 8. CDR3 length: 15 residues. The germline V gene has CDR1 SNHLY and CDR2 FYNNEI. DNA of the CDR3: TGTGCCAGCAGTGTTATTCGACAGGGAGCAGATACGCAGTATTTT. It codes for CASSVIRQGADTQYF.

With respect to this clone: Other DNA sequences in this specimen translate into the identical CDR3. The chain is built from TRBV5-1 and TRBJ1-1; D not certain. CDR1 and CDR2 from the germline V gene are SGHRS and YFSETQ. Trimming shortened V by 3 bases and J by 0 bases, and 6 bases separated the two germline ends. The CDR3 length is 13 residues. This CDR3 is CASSSGMNTEAFF. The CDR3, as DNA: TGCGCCAGCAGCTCGGGAATGAACACTGAAGCTTTCTTT.

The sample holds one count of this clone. For the CDR3, the DNA is TGTGCCAGCAGTGAGCCGGCGGCAACCCAGTACTTC. Translating it yields CASSEPAATQYF. The V call is TRBV2, the J call TRBJ2-5, with D unresolved. Germline V CDR1 and CDR2: SNHLY, FYNNEI. With 3 bases removed from V and 8 bases from J, the gap between germline ends came to 10 bases. This CDR3 is 12 amino acids long.

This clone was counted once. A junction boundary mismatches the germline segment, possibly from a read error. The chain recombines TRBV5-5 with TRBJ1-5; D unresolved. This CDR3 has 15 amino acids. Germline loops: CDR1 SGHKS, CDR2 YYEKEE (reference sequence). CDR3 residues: CASSLDVAGNQPQHF. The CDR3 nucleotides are TGTGCCAGCAGCTTGGATGTGGCAGGCAACCAGCCCCAGCATTTT. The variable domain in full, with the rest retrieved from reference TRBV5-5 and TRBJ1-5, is DAGVTQSPTHLIKTRGQQVTLRCSPISGHKSVSWYQQVLGQGPQFIFQYYEKEERGRGNFPDRFSARQFPNYSSELNVNALLLGDSALYLCASSLDVAGNQPQHFGDGTRLSIL.

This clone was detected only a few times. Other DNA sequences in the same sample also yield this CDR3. In nucleotides, the CDR3 is TGTGCCAGCAGTGAAGCGACAGCCAACACTGAAGCTTTCTTT. It encodes CASSEATANTEAFF. The chain combines TRBV2 with TRBJ1-1; a possible D gene is TRBD1 (5 bases). CDR1 and CDR2 (germline): SNHLY, FYNNEI. The CDR3 is made up of 14 amino acids. V lost 0 bases and J 2 bases, leaving 7 bases between the germline ends.

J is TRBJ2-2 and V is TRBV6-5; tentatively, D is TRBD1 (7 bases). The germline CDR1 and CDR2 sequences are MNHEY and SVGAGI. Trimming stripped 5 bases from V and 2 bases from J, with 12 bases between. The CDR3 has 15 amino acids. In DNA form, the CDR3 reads TGTGCCAGCAGTCGTGGAGGGGGCAACACCGGGGAGCTGTTTTTT. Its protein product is CASSRGGGNTGELFF.